The TCR beta chain under discussion was sequenced for a study of neurological immune-mediated disorders (dated by TCRdb to the late 2010s). Regarding the study in general: Peripheral blood TCR-beta repertoires from HTLV-I-associated myelopathy (HAM/TSP) patients, multiple sclerosis patients and healthy controls were compared by UMI-based sequencing. The cohort comprised about 68 subjects: roughly 15 HAM/TSP patients, 34 multiple sclerosis patients and approximately 20 healthy controls. The approximately 98 TCR-beta libraries included longitudinal samples, technical triplicates and paired sorted CD4+ and CD8+ T-cell subsets alongside PBMC samples. The paper's findings and limits, for the study overall: TCR clonal expansion was highest in HAM/TSP patients and lowest in MS patients, with MS patients falling below even healthy controls. No identical CDR3 amino acid sequences were found to be shared among expanded clones across subjects, suggesting that TCR-beta repertoires were private in all groups.

Clipping removes 5 bases from V and 3 bases from J, with 7 as the unmatched junction base count. Taken from cysteine to valine, the CDR3 has 14 residues. The retained sequence is limited to the CDR3, 42 bases, with the frame set at the first base. The germline V gene sets CDR1 to MDHEN and CDR2 to SYDVKM. cDNA synthesis used template-switch 5'RACE with a primer carrying a 10-nucleotide random unique molecular identifier tagging each TCR transcript. Every sequencing run yielded over 180 million TCR-beta sequences covering 15-18 subjects. The RNeasy kit was used for extraction of total RNA. TCR-beta VDJ regions were amplified with primers for the TCR constant region and the 5'RACE anchor, using the KAPA Real-time Library Amplification kit. Sample indexes and Illumina adaptors were added in a first PCR, and a second PCR then increased library yield. After Ampure bead purification, the TCR product of roughly 650 bp was size-selected on a 2% E-gel SizeSelection system. Before pooling, library quality was checked on a Bioanalyzer, concentration was measured with Qubit, and libraries were quantified with the Kapa Library Quantification kit. An Illumina HiSeq 2500 was used to sequence the libraries paired-end at 2 x 150 bp. To increase sequence diversity, about 25-31% phiX was spiked into each library pool. The source study handled its data this way. Quality-filtered reads were processed with the UMI-based MiGEC pipeline, which removed over 75% of raw TCR sequences during error correction. VDJ genes were aligned to IMGT germline references, and each clonotype was defined by a unique CDR3 amino acid sequence together with V-J genes. Clonal expansion, Shannon diversity, and CDR3 relatedness (CalcPairwiseDistances, ClusterSamples) were evaluated with VDJtools, and phylogenetic trees were built with CLCbio workbench. A clone was classed as expanded if it had 8 or more unique UMIs, a cutoff based on coefficient-of-variation modelling across technical triplicates. TCRdb ran its own pipeline on the public reads, namely fastp trimming at Q25 and MiXCR clone calling, and kept in-frame beta chains. When rows share a CDR3 protein, they turn into one entry using the most common DNA and genes. What appears here as the V and J calls and clone size reflects TCRdb's work, not the paper's. This sample has fewer than 85,000 distinct CDR3 sequences in its table, and approximately 17% of those were observed once. The biggest ten clones account for roughly 14% of the sample.

This clonotype was counted ten times or more. The target of this receptor is not known. Base quality data are lacking; no much larger clone is found one base away. Healthy controls were blood bank volunteers in Maryland, USA. Libraries from unsorted PBMCs were made from 2 million PBMCs kept in RNAlater at -80 degrees C until RNA extraction. Peripheral blood was subjected to Ficoll-Hypaque density gradient centrifugation to isolate PBMCs, which were then cryopreserved in liquid nitrogen. Source material: PBMCs. This clonotype was sampled from a woman aged 40 to 50 in good health. The V gene is TRBV28 and the J gene is TRBJ2-7; 7 junctional bases match TRBD2. The CDR3 reads as follows: CASSPGGSLYEQYV. The DNA sequence is TGTGCCAGCAGTCCCGGGGGGAGTCTCTACGAGCAGTACGTC.